The source of this T cell receptor beta chain is a study of regulatory T cells in long-lasting Graves disease (dated by TCRdb to the early 2020s). Background for the entire study: Persistent Graves' disease was defined as antithyroid drug treatment for over 5 years with persistently positive TSH receptor autoantibodies. Patients with persistent Graves' disease were compared with patients with newly diagnosed Graves' disease using TCR sequencing and RNA sequencing of peripheral blood. TCR sequencing covered around 13 persistent and some 20 newly diagnosed Graves' disease patients, some 35 samples in total. The study was conducted in China and was registered as a clinical trial. Antithyroid drugs had been taken for about 9.7 years on average by persistent Graves' disease patients in the clinical cohort. What the study reported, not specific to this receptor: Persistent Graves' disease patients showed lower TCR Shannon entropy and fewer highly expanded clones than newly diagnosed patients, suggesting clonal expansion. The small sample size was acknowledged by the authors as a limitation that may reduce accuracy. More public clonotypes were shared among persistent patients (under 3,000) than among newly diagnosed patients (approximately 930). Only the TCR beta chain was sequenced and analyzed. Preferential use of TRBV28, TRBJ1-2 and TRBJ2-5 was observed in persistent disease, whereas TRBV20-1 and TRBJ2-1 were favored in newly diagnosed disease. Peripheral blood alone was examined, since thyroid tissue, which constituted the primary lesion, could not be accessed.

Libraries were prepared through multiplex PCR. TCRdb records Illumina HiSeq 4000 as the sequencer. TCR beta libraries were built with iRepertoire HTBI primers and Arm-PCR amplification of CDR3 regions. Gel purification was performed on PCR products prior to sequencing. Processing in the source paper ran as follows. Across samples, 60 to 80 TRBV and 13 to 15 TRBJ segments were identified and used for gene usage analysis of CDR3 amino acid clonotypes. COPE and FqMerger were used to merge filtered high-quality paired reads into contigs. BLAST was used to align contigs to IMGT TRBV, TRBD and TRBJ reference genes, and CDR3 was defined according to IMGT. Any clonotype with a frequency above 0.1% was counted as a highly expanded clone. Repertoire diversity was measured by Shannon entropy, and V-J evenness by the Gini coefficient. A clonotype was considered public if more than one individual shared it. The public sequencing data were trimmed at Q25 with fastp and processed into clonotypes with MiXCR by TCRdb, which kept only in-frame beta chains. Records with the same CDR3 protein are collapsed into one entry carrying the most frequent genes and DNA. TCRdb assigned the V and J calls; the authors' analysis was not used. The sample table lists 420,000 or so distinct CDR3 sequences, roughly a quarter of them with a count of one. Roughly 30% of the sample is in the top ten clones.

A remark on this clonotype: Its antigen remains undetermined. No much larger clone is present one base from it, and per-base qualities are unavailable.

The V end gives up 7 bases and the J end 6 bases, leaving 5 bases in the junction not matched to a gene. From the germline V gene (reference sequence), CDR1 is MNHEY and CDR2 is SMNVEV. From the cysteine through the phenylalanine, the CDR3 covers 14 amino acids. Only the CDR3 DNA stays, 42 bases, in frame from base 1. According to the study, the label for this sample's time point signals: persistent/refractory GD, antithyroid drugs over 5 years with positive TRAb. For both TCR sequencing and RNA sequencing, RNA was extracted from PBMCs using TRIzol. The diagnosis of Graves' disease was made according to American Thyroid Association guidelines. Recruitment of patients was carried out at an endocrinology department in Xi'an, China. Each patient gave approximately 10 milliliters of peripheral blood, collected in an EDTA anticoagulant tube. Ficoll Paque Plus density gradient separation was used to isolate PBMCs, and no further T cell sorting was done. An Agilent 2100 Bioanalyzer and agarose gel were used to check RNA quality, while a NanoDrop 2000 measured RNA concentration.

The source was peripheral blood mononuclear cells (PBMCs), collected when the disease was refractory, from a patient treated with antithyroid drugs. This clonotype was sampled from a female donor with Graves disease. The V and J genes are TRBV27 and TRBJ2-2; TRBD1 fits 10 bases in the junction. The CDR3 is CASMRTGGSGELFF. The nucleotide sequence reads TGTGCCAGCATGCGGACAGGGGGATCCGGGGAGCTGTTTTTT.